This T cell receptor beta chain was recorded in a study of cytomegalovirus exposure and HLA in healthy donors. Study details: The roughly 670 first-cohort repertoires shared a platform with the 130 or so validation repertoires, as reported in a later analysis.

This clone has only one observation. Its cognate antigen is unknown. In germline, CDR1 is MGHRA, CDR2 YSYEKL. The CDR3 is 18 amino acids. Trimming shortened V by 0 bases and J by 0 bases, and 12 bases separated the two germline ends. The study, taken as a whole, reports: Among TCR sequences, most were rare, though some public TCRs appeared in many donors. The classifier reportedly diagnosed cytomegalovirus status with high sensitivity and specificity.

Assay used: immunoSEQ multiplex PCR; TCRdb lists only in-frame clones, some missing. The profile shows over 150,000 clones, roughly 82% of them singletons. The rearrangement uses TRBV4-1 and TRBJ2-6; no definite D call. Input material: PBMCs. This TCR came from a woman aged 25 to 45 in good health and CMV-seropositive. The CDR3 region is CASSQDPGRPSGANVLTF. CDR3 in DNA: TGCGCCAGCAGCCAAGATCCCGGCAGGCCCTCTGGGGCCAACGTCCTGACTTTC.